The sequence of this T cell receptor (beta chain) was determined in a study of blood T cell repertoires in COVID-19. About the study: The United States, Italy and Spain supplied acute and convalescent COVID-19 samples.

V shed 3 bases and J shed 0 bases, with 13 bases lying between them. Germline-derived CDR1 and CDR2 are SGDLS and YYNGEE. CDR3 size: 16 residues. How the authors handled the data: Amplification of reference gene primers provided the estimated nucleated cell counts. Sequenced by immunoSEQ multiplex PCR; TCRdb stores in-frame clones only, minus some. D and trimming come from the DNA, and the V and J calls and clone size come from that table. The sample includes a few hundred thousand clones, 80% to 90% of them seen just once. The sequenced sample consisted of peripheral blood. The clonotype comes from a woman aged 55-69 years who had recovered from COVID-19. The chain recombines TRBV9 with TRBJ1-3, with unresolved D. In DNA, the CDR3 is TGTGCCAGCAGCGGTAGAGTTGCGCTCTCTGGAAACACCATATATTTT. This sequence encodes CASSGRVALSGNTIYF.